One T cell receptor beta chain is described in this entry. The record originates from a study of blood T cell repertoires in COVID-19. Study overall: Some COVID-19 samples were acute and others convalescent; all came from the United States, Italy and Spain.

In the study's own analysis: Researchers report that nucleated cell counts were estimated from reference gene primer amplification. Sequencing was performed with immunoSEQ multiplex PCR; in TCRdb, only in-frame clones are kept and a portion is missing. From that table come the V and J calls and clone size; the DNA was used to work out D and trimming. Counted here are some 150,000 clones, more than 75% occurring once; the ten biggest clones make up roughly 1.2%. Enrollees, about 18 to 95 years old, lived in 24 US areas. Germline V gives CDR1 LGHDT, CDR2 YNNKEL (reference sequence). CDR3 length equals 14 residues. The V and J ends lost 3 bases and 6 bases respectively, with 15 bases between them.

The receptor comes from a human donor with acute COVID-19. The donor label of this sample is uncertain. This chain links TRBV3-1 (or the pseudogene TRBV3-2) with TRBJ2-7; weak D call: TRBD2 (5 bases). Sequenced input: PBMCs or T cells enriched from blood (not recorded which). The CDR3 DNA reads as TGTGCCAGCAGCCACGGACTCGGAGCAGGCGAGCAGTACTTC. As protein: CASSHGLGAGEQYF.